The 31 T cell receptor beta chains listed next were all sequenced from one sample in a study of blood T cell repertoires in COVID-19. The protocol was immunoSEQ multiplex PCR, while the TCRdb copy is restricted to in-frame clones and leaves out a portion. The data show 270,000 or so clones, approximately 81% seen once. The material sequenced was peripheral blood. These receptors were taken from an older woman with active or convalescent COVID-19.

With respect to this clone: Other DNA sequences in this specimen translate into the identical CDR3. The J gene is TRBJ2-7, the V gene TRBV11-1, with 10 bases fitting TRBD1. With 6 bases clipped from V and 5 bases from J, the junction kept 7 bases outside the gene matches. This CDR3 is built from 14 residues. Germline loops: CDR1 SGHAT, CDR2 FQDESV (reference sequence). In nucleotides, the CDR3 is TGTGCCAGCAGTCGGGGACAGGGGATTAACGAGCAGTACTTC. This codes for CASSRGQGINEQYF. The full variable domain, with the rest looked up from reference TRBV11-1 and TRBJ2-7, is EAEVAQSPRYKITEKSQAVAFWCDPISGHATLYWYRQILGQGPELLVQFQDESVVDDSQLPKDRFSAERLKGVDSTLKIQPAELGDSAMYLCASSRGQGINEQYFGPGTRLTVT.

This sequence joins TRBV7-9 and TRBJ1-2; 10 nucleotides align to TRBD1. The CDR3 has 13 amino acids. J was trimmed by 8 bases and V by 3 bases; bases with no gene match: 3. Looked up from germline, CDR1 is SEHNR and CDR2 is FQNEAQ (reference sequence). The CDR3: CASSFRDRGGYTF. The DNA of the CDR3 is TGTGCCAGCAGCTTCCGGGACAGGGGCGGCTACACCTTC.

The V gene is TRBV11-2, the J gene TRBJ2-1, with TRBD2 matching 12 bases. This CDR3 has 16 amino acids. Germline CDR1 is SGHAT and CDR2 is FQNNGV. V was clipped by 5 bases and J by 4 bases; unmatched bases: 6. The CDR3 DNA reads TGTGCCAGCAGCCCACATACTAGCGGGGGGTACAATGAGCAGTTCTTC. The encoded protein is CASSPHTSGGYNEQFF.

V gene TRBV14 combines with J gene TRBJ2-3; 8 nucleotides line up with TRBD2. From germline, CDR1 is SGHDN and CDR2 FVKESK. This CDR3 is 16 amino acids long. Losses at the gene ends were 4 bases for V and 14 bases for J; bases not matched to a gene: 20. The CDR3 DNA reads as TGTGCCAGCAGCCCTGGTGGTAGCGGGGTTCCCCGTCACACGTATTTT. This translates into CASSPGGSGVPRHTYF.

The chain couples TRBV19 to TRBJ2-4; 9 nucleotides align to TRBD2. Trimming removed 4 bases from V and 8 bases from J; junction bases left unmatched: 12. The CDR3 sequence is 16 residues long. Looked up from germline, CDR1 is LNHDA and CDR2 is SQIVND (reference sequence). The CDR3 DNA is TGTGCCAGTAGTACCCCCCGGGCGGGGGGGCCTGACATTCAGTACTTC. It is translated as CASSTPRAGGPDIQYF. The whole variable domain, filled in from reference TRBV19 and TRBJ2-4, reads DGGITQSPKYLFRKEGQNVTLSCEQNLNHDAMYWYRQDPGQGLRLIYYSQIVNDFQKGDIAEGYSVSREKKESFPLTVTSAQKNPTAFYLCASSTPRAGGPDIQYFGAGTRLSVL.

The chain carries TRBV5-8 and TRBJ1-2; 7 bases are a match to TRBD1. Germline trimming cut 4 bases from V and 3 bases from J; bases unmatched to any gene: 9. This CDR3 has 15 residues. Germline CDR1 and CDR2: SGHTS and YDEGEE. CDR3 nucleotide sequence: TGTGCCAGCAGCAGCCATAGACAGGGCCACTATGGCTACACCTTC. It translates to CASSSHRQGHYGYTF.

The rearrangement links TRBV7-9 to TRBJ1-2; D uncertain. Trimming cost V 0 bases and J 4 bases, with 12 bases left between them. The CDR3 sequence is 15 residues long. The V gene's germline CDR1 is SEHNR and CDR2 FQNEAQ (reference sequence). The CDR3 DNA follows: TGTGCCAGCAGCTTAGCGATGGGCCAGCTCTATGGCTACACCTTC. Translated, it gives CASSLAMGQLYGYTF.

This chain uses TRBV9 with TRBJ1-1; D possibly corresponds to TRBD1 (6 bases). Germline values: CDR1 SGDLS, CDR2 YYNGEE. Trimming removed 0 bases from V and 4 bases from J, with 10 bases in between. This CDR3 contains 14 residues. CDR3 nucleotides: TGTGCCAGCAGCGTAGGGGGCAGGGGCACTGAAGCTTTCTTT. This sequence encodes CASSVGGRGTEAFF. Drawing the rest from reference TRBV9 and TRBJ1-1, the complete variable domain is DSGVTQTPKHLITATGQRVTLRCSPRSGDLSVYWYQQSLDQGLQFLIQYYNGEERAKGNILERFSAQQFPDLHSELNLSSLELGDSALYFCASSVGGRGTEAFFGQGTRLTVV.

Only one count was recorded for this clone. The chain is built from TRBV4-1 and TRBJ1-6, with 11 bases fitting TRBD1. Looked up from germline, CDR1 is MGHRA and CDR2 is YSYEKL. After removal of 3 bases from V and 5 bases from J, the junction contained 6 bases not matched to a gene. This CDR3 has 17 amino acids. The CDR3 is CASSQDRTGGDNSPLHF. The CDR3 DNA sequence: TGCGCCAGCAGCCAGGATCGGACAGGGGGCGATAATTCACCCCTCCACTTT.

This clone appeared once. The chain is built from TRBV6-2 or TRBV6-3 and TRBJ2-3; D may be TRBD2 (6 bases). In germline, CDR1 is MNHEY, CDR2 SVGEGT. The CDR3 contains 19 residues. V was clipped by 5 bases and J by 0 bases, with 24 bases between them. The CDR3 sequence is CASSGPGLRVDPSTDTQYF. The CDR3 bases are TGTGCCAGCAGTGGACCGGGACTCAGAGTCGATCCAAGCACAGATACGCAGTATTTT.

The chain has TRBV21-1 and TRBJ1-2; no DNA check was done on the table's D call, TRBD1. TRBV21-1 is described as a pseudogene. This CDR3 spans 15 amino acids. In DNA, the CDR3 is TGTGCCAGCAGCAGGTGGACAGACCCTAACTATGGCTACACCTTC. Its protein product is CASSRWTDPNYGYTF.

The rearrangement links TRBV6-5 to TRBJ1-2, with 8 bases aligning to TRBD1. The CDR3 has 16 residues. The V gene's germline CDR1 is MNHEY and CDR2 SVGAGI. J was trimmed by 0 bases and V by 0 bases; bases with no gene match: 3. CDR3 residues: CASSYSGQGSNYGYTF. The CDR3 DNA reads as TGTGCCAGCAGTTACTCCGGACAGGGATCTAACTATGGCTACACCTTC.

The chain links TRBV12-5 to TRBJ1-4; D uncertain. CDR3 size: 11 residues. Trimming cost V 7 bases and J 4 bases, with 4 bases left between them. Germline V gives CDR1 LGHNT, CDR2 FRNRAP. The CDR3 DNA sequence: TGTGCTAGTGTCCATAATGAAAAACTGTTTTTT. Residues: CASVHNEKLFF.

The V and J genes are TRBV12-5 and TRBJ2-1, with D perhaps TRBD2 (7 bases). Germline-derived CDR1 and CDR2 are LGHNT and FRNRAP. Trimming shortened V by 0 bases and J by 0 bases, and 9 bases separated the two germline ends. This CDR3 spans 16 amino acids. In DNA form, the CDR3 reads TGTGCTAGTGGTTTGGTGCGGGGGCGCTCCTACAATGAGCAGTTCTTC. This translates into CASGLVRGRSYNEQFF.

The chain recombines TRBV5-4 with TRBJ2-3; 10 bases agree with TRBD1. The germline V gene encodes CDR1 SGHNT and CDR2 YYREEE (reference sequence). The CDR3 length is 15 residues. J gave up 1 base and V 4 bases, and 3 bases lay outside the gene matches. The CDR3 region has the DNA TGTGCCAGCAGCCGCGGACAGGGGGGCACAGATACGCAGTATTTT. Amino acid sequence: CASSRGQGGTDTQYF.

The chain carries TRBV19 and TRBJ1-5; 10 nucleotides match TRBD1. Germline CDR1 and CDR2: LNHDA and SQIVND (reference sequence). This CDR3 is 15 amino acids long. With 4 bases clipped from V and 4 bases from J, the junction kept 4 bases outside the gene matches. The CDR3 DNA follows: TGTGCCAGTAGTACCGGGACAGGGGTAAATCAGCCCCAGCATTTT. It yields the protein CASSTGTGVNQPQHF.

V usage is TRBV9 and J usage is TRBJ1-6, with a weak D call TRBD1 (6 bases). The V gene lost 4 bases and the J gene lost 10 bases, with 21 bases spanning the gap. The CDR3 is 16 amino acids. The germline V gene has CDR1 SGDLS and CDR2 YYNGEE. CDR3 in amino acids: CASSPSPGHLRSPLHF. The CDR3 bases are TGTGCCAGCAGCCCCTCCCCGGGACACCTCAGGTCACCCCTCCACTTT.

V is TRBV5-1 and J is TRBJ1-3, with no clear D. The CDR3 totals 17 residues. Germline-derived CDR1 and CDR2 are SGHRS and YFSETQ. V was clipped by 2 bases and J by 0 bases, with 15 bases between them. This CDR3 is CASSFTPGTYSGNTIYF. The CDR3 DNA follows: TGCGCCAGCAGCTTTACCCCAGGAACCTACTCTGGAAACACCATATATTTT.

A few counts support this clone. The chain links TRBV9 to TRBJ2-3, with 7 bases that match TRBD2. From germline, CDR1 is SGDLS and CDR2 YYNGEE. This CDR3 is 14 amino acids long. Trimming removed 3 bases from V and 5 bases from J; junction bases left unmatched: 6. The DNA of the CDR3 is TGTGCCAGCAGCGCGAGCGGGAAAGAAGATACGCAGTATTTT. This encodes CASSASGKEDTQYF.

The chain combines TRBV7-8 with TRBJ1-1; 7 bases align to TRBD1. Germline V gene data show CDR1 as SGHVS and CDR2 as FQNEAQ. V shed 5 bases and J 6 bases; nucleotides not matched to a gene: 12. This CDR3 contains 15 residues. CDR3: CASSLGVTGLPEAFF. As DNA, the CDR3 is TGTGCCAGCAGCCTTGGGGTGACAGGGCTCCCTGAAGCTTTCTTT.

CDR3: CASSQAMTGALSYTF. The CDR3 DNA is TGTGCCAGCAGCCAAGCCATGACAGGGGCGTTGAGCTACACCTTC. The rearrangement joins TRBV4-2 to TRBJ1-2; 8 bases map to TRBD1. This CDR3 has 15 residues. J lost 9 bases, V lost 1 base, and 10 bases had no gene match. Germline V lookup: CDR1 LGHNA, CDR2 YNFKEQ.

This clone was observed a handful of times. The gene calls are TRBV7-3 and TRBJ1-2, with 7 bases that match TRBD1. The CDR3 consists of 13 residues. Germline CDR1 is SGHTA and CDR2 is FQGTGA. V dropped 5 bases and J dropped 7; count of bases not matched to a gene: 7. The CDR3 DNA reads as TGTGCCAGCAGCCCCGTTACAGGGGTTGGCTACACCTTC. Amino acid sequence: CASSPVTGVGYTF.

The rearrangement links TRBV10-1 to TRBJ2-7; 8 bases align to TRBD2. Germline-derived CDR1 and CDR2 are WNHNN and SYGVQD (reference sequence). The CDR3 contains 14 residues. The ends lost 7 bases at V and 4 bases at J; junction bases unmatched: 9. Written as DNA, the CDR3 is TGCGCCAGCATCCCGGGGGGGGCGCGTTACGAGCAGTACTTC. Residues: CASIPGGARYEQYF.

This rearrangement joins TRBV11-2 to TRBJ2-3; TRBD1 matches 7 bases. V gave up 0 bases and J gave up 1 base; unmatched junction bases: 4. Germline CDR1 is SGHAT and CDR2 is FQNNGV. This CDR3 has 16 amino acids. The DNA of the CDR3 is TGTGCCAGCAGCTTAGAACCCCAGGGGGGCACAGATACGCAGTATTTT. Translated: CASSLEPQGGTDTQYF. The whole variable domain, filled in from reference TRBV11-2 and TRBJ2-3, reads EAGVAQSPRYKIIEKRQSVAFWCNPISGHATLYWYQQILGQGPKLLIQFQNNGVVDDSQLPKDRFSAERLKGVDSTLKIQPAKLEDSAVYLCASSLEPQGGTDTQYFGPGTRLTVL.

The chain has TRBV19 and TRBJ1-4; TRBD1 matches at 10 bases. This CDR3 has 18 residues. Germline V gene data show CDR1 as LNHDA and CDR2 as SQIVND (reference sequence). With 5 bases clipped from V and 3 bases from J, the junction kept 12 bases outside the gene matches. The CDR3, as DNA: TGTGCCAGTAGTTCCTGGACAGGGGGTAAAGGGGCTAATGAAAAACTGTTTTTT. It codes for CASSSWTGGKGANEKLFF. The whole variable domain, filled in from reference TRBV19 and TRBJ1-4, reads DGGITQSPKYLFRKEGQNVTLSCEQNLNHDAMYWYRQDPGQGLRLIYYSQIVNDFQKGDIAEGYSVSREKKESFPLTVTSAQKNPTAFYLCASSSWTGGKGANEKLFFGSGTQLSVL.

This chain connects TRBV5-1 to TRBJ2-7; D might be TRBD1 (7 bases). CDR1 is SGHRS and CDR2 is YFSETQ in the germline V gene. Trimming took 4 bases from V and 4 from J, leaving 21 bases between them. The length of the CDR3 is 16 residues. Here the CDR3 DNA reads TGCGCCAGCAGCAGCGGGTGGGGGCGCAGGGGGTACGAGCAGTACTTC. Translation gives CASSSGWGRRGYEQYF.

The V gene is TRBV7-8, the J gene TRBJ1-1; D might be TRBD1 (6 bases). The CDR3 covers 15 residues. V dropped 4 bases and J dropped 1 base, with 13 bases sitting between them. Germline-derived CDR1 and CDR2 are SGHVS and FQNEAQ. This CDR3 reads CASSWHREGNTEAFF. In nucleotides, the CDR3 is TGTGCCAGCAGCTGGCACAGGGAGGGGAACACTGAAGCTTTCTTT.

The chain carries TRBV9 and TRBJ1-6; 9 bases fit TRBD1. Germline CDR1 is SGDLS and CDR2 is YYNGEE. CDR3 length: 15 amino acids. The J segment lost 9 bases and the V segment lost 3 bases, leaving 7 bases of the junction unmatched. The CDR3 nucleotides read TGTGCCAGCAGCGCCCGACAGGGGGAGAGTTCACCCCTCCACTTT. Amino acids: CASSARQGESSPLHF.

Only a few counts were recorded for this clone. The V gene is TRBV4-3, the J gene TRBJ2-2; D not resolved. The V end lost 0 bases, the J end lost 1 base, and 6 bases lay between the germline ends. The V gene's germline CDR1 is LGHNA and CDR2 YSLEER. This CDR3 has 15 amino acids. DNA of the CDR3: TGCGCCAGCAGCCAAGAGGCAAGGAACACCGGGGAGCTGTTTTTT. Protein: CASSQEARNTGELFF.

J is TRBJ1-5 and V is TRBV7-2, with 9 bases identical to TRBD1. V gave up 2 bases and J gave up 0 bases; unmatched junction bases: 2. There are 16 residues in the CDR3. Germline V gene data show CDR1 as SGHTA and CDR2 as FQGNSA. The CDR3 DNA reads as TGTGCCAGCAGCTTATGGACAGGGGATAGCAATCAGCCCCAGCATTTT. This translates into CASSLWTGDSNQPQHF.

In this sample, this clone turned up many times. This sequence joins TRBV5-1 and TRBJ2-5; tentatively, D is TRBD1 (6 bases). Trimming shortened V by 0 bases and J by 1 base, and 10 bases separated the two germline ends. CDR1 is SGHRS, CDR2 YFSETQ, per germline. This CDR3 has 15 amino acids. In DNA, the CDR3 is TGCGCCAGCAGCTTGGCAGGGGACCTCCAAGAGACCCAGTACTTC. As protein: CASSLAGDLQETQYF.